This T cell receptor beta chain was captured in a study of T cell repertoires in cytomegalovirus infection (dated by TCRdb to between 2019 and 2020). For the study in its entirety: Alongside well-studied HLA-B-restricted epitopes, the peptide stimulations were aimed at recently identified HLA-C-restricted CMV epitopes, whose presentation resists viral immunomodulation. The HLA type of each donor mattered for the analysis, because public TCR beta signatures pointed to carriage of CMV infection along with the matching HLA type.

General conclusions and limits of the study: The ex vivo response was dominated by HLA-C-restricted CMV-specific TCR beta clonotypes, and the single most frequent clonotype in two of eight donors was supplied by these HLA-C-restricted clonotypes. Cumulative frequency of public TCR beta family members discriminated carriers of CMV infection plus the relevant HLA type in this cohort and an independent roughly 330-donor cohort.

Of note for this clonotype: Its antigen target is currently unknown. No qualities accompany the bases; no much larger clone lies one base away.

The CDR3 starts with the cysteine, ends with the phenylalanine, and has 12 residues. Only the CDR3 region is kept as DNA, spanning 36 bases read in frame from base 1. For CDR1 and CDR2, the germline V gene (reference sequence) lists LNHDA and SQIVND. V is shortened by 9 bases, J by 6 bases, and the region joining them spans 14 bases. Reading the label with the study, this specimen's treatment or condition is: in vitro stimulation with specific CMV peptide epitopes to enrich CMV-specific T cells. The instrument given in TCRdb is Illumina HiSeq 1500. TCRdb reprocessing: public reads trimmed at Q25 with fastp, clones called with MiXCR, in-frame beta chains kept. Records with the same CDR3 protein are collapsed into one entry carrying the most frequent genes and DNA. The sample yields fewer than 1,000,000 distinct CDR3 sequences; less than 35% were counted once. The ten largest clones capture more than 12% of the sample.

This sample comprised cultured CD8+ T cells from PBMCs, obtained from culture after CMV antigen stimulation. The sequence joins TRBV19 to TRBJ1-2; TRBD1 is a weak D gene call, 5 bases matching. The source is a human donor in good health (CMV status not recorded). Some clones in this sample may be carry-over from other donors' samples. The nucleotide sequence reads as follows: TGTGCCAGCCTCCTGGGGGGTAATGGCTACACCTTC. This translates into CASLLGGNGYTF.